This is a list of T cell receptor beta chains from one sample in a study of T cell responses to AZD1222 COVID-19 vaccine. Sequencing used immunoSEQ multiplex PCR; TCRdb keeps in-frame clones, though not all of them. The table lists 150,000 to 170,000 clones, about nine tenths of them singletons. Material: peripheral blood, obtained on day 0 of AZD1222 vaccination. The receptors originated from an adult in good health. CDR3s include the opening cysteine and the closing phenylalanine or tryptophan. A D gene is named only where the DNA matches it firmly. Clone size is shown for a subset of rows, as once, few, many or a class of expanded clone.

d_call	clone_size	v_call	j_call	cdr3_nt	cdr3_aa
-	-	TRBV3-1/TRBV3-2	TRBJ1-2	TGTGCCAGCAGCCAAGATATAAGGGAAGCGGGCTATGGCTACACCTTC	CASSQDIREAGYGYTF
-	once	TRBV5-4	TRBJ2-5	TGTGCCAGCAGCGCCTGGGGGGTGGCTAGCAGGAACCAAGAGACCCAGTACTTC	CASSAWGVASRNQETQYF
-	-	TRBV6-6	TRBJ1-2	TGTGCCAGCAGTTCATCCGGGAACAGCTATGGCTACACCTTC	CASSSSGNSYGYTF
TRBD1	-	TRBV4-1	TRBJ2-1	TGCGCCAGCAGCCAAGATCCACAGGGGGCTGGTAATGAGCAGTTCTTC	CASSQDPQGAGNEQFF
-	-	TRBV7-9	TRBJ1-5	TGTGCCAGCAGCCAATTTAGCAATCAGCCCCAGCATTTT	CASSQFSNQPQHF
-	-	TRBV5-6	TRBJ2-6	TGTGCCAGCAGCTTGACAGGGCTTTCTGGGGCCAACGTCCTGACTTTC	CASSLTGLSGANVLTF
-	-	TRBV2	TRBJ2-6	TGTGCCAGCAGTGACAGGAGCTCTGGGGCCAACGTCCTGACTTTC	CASSDRSSGANVLTF
TRBD1	-	TRBV10-1	TRBJ2-7	TGCGCCAGCACCCGAGTGAGGGGGCTGTTATGGGAGCAGTACTTC	CASTRVRGLLWEQYF
-	-	TRBV2	TRBJ1-5	TGTGCCAGCACCCCCCTCGGGGGCATGGGCAATCAGCCCCAGCATTTT	CASTPLGGMGNQPQHF
-	-	TRBV6-5	TRBJ1-5	TGTGCCACCAAACAGGGTTACAATCAGCCCCAGCATTTT	CATKQGYNQPQHF
TRBD1	-	TRBV19	TRBJ2-7	TGTGCCAGTAGGGATACCCCCGGGACAGGGAGCTACGAGCAGTACTTC	CASRDTPGTGSYEQYF
-	-	TRBV6-6	TRBJ2-1	TGTGCCAGCAGGTATCCGTACAATGAGCAGTTCTTC	CASRYPYNEQFF
-	-	TRBV7-2	TRBJ2-7	TGTGCCAGCAGCCCAATGCCAGACTCCTACGAGCAGTACTTC	CASSPMPDSYEQYF
TRBD1	-	TRBV6-2/TRBV6-3	TRBJ1-1	TGTGCCAGCAGCACCGAGGACAGGGTTGTACGGAACACTGAAGCTTTCTTT	CASSTEDRVVRNTEAFF
TRBD2	-	TRBV25-1	TRBJ2-7	TGTGCCAGCAGTAAAACTAGCGGGGTGGAGCAGTACTTC	CASSKTSGVEQYF
-	-	TRBV4-3	TRBJ2-2	TGCGCCAGCAGCCAAGATCCCGGGCTCGGCACCGGGGAGCTGTTTTTT	CASSQDPGLGTGELFF